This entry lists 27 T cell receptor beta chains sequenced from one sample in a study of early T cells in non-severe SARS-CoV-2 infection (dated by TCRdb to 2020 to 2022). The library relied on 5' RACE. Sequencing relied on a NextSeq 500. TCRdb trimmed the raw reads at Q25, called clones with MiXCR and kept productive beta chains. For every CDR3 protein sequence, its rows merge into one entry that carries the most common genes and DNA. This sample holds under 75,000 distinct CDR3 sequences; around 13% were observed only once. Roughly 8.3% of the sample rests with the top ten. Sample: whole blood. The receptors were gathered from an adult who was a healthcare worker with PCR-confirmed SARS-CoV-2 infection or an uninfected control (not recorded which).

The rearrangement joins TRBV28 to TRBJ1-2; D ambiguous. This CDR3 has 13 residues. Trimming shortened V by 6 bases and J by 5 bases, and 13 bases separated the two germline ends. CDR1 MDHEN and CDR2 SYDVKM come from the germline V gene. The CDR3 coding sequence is TGTGCCAGCAGCCCCCTAGTAGGTTATGGCTACACCTTC. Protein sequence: CASSPLVGYGYTF.

CDR3 residues: CSVEEDRDEQYF. As DNA, the CDR3 is TGCAGCGTTGAAGAGGACAGGGACGAGCAGTACTTC. V is TRBV29-1 and J is TRBJ2-7, with TRBD1 matching over 8 bases. The length of the CDR3 is 12 residues. V lost 0 bases, J lost 5 bases, and 0 bases stayed unmatched. Germline-derived CDR1 and CDR2 are SQVTM and ANQGSEA.

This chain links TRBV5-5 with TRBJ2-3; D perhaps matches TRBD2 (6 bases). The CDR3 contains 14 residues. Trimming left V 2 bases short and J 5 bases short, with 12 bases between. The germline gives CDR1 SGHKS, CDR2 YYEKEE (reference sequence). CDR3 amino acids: CASSFKVGGDTQYF. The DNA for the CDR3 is TGTGCCAGCAGCTTTAAGGTGGGGGGAGATACGCAGTATTTT.

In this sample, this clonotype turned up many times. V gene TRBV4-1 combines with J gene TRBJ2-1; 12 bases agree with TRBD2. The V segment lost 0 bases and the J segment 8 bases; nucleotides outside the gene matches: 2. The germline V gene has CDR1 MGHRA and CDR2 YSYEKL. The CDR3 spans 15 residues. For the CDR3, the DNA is TGCGCCAGCAGCCAAGAACTAGCGGGAGGCGATGAGCAGTTCTTC. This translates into CASSQELAGGDEQFF.

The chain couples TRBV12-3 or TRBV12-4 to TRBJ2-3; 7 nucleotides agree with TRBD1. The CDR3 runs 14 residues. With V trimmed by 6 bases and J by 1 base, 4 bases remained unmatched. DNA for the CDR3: TGTGCCAGCAGGACTACAGGGGGCACAGATACGCAGTATTTT. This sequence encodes CASRTTGGTDTQYF.

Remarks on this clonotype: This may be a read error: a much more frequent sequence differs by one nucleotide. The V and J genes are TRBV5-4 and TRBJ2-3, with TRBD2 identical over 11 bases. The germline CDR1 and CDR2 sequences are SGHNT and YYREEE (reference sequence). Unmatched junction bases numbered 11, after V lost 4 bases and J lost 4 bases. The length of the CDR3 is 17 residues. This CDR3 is CASSVPAVAGGPDTQYF. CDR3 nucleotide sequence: TGTGCCAGCAGCGTGCCCGCGGTAGCGGGAGGGCCAGATACGCAGTATTTT.

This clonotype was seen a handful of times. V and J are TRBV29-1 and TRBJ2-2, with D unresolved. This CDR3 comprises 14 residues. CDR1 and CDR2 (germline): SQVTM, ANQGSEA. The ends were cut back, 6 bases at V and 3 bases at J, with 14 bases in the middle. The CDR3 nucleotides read TGCAGCGTAGTCTCCGGGCTTCACACCGGGGAGCTGTTTTTT. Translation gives CSVVSGLHTGELFF.

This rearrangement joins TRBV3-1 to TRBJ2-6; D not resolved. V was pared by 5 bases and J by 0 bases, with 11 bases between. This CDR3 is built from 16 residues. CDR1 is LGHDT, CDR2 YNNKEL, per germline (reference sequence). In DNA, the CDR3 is TGTGCCAGCAGCTGGATCCTAGGCTCTGGGGCCAACGTCCTGACTTTC. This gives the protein CASSWILGSGANVLTF.

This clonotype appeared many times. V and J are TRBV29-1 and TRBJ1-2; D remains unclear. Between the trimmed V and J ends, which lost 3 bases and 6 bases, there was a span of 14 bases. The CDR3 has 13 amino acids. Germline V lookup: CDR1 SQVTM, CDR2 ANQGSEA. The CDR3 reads CSVEYILRDGYTF. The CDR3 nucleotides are TGCAGCGTTGAGTACATCCTAAGGGATGGCTACACCTTC.

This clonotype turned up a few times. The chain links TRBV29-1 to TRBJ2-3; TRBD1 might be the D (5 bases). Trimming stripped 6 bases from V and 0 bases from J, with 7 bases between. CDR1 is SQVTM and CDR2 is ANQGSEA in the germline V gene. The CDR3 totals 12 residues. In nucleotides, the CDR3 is TGCAGCGTCAGGGTTAGCACAGATACGCAGTATTTT. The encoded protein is CSVRVSTDTQYF.

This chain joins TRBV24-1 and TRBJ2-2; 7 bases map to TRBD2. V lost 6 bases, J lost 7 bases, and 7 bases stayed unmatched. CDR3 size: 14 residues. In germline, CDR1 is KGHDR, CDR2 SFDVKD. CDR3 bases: TGTGCCACCAGTCTCGCGGGAGTCGTCGGGGAGCTGTTTTTT. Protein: CATSLAGVVGELFF.

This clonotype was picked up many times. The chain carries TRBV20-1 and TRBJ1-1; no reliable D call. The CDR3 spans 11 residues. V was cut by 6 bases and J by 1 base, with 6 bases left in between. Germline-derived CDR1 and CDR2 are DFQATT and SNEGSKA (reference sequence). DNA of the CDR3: TGCAGTGCGCCAGAGAACACTGAAGCTTTCTTT. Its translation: CSAPENTEAFF.

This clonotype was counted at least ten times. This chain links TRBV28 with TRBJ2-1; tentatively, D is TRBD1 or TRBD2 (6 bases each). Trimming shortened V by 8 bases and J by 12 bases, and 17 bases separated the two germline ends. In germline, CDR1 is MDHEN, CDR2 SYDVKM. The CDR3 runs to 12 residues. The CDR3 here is CASRTGAGVQFF. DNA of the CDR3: TGTGCCAGCCGCACGGGGGCAGGTGTGCAGTTCTTC.

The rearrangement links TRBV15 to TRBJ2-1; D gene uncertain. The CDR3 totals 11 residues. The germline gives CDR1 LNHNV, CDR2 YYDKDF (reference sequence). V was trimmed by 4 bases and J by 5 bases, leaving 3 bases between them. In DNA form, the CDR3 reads TGTGCCACCAGCAAAAACAATGAGCAGTTCTTC. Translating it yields CATSKNNEQFF.

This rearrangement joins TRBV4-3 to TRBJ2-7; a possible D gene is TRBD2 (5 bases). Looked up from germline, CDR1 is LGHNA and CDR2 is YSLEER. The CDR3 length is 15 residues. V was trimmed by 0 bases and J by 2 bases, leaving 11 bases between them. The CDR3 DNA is TGCGCCAGCAGCCAAGAGGACGGGATCACCTACGAGCAGTACTTC. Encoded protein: CASSQEDGITYEQYF.

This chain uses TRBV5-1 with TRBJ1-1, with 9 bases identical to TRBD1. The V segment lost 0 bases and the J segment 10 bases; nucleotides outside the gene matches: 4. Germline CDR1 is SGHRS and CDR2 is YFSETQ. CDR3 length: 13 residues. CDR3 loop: CASSLADRGRAFF. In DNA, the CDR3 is TGCGCCAGCAGCTTGGCGGACAGGGGCCGAGCTTTCTTT.

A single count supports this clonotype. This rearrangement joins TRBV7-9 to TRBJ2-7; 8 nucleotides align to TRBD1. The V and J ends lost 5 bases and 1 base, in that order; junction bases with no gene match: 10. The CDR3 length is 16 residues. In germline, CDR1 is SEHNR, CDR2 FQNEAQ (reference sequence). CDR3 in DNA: TGTGCCAGCAGCCCGAGCCTTCGACAGGGGTCCTACGAGCAGTACTTC. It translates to CASSPSLRQGSYEQYF.

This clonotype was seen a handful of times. Here the CDR3 reads CSARDTLGGAQGEQYF. CDR3 coding DNA: TGCAGTGCTAGAGACACGCTCGGAGGAGCCCAGGGCGAGCAGTACTTC. This sequence joins TRBV20-1 and TRBJ2-7, with D perhaps given as TRBD1 or TRBD2 (5 bases each). Germline CDR1 reads DFQATT; CDR2 reads SNEGSKA (reference sequence). This CDR3 has 16 residues. Trimming took off 0 bases at V and 6 bases at J, with 21 bases between the two ends.

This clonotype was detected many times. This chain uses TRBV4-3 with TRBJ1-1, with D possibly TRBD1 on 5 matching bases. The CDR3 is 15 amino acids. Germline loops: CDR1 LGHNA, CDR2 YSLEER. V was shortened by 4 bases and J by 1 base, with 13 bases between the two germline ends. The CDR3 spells CASSPLAQGNTEAFF. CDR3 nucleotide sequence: TGCGCCAGCAGCCCTTTGGCGCAGGGGAACACTGAAGCTTTCTTT.

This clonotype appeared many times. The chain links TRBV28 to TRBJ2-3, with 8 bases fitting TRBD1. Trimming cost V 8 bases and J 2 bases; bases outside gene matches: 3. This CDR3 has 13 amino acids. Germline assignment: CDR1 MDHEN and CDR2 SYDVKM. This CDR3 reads CASGDRFTDTQYF. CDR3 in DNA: TGTGCCAGCGGGGACAGGTTCACAGATACGCAGTATTTT.

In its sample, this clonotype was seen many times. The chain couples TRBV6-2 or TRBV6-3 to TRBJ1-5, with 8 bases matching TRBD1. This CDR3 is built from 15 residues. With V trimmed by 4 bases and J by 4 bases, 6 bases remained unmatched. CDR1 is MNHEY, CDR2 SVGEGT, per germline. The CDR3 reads CASSSLDRENQPQHF. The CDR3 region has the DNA TGTGCCAGCAGTTCCCTGGACAGGGAGAATCAGCCCCAGCATTTT.

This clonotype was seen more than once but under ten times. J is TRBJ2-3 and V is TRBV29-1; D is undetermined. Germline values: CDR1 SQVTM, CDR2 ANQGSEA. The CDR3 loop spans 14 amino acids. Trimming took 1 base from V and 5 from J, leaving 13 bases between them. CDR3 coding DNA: TGCAGCGTTGAAGTCCCGATAAAGGGAGATACGCAGTATTTT. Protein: CSVEVPIKGDTQYF.

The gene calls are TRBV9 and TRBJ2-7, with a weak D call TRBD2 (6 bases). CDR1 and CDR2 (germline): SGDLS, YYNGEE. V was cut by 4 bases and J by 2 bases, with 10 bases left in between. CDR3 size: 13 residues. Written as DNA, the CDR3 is TGTGCCAGCAGCCGCGGAGGGACCTACGAGCAGTACTTC. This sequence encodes CASSRGGTYEQYF.

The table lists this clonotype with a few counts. For the CDR3, the DNA is TGTGCCAGCAGTTTTGGCAGGAATAATGAAAAACTGTTTTTT. This translates into CASSFGRNNEKLFF. The rearrangement uses TRBV27 and TRBJ1-4, with D uncertain. The germline V gene encodes CDR1 MNHEY and CDR2 SMNVEV (reference sequence). Between the trimmed V and J ends, which lost 3 bases and 4 bases, there was a span of 9 bases. The CDR3 contains 14 residues.

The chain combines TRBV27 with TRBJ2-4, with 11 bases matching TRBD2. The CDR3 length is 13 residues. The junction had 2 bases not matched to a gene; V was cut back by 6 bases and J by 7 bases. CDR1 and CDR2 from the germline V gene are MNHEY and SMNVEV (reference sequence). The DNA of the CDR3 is TGTGCCAGCAGCCTAGCGGGAGGCAACATTCAGTACTTC. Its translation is CASSLAGGNIQYF.

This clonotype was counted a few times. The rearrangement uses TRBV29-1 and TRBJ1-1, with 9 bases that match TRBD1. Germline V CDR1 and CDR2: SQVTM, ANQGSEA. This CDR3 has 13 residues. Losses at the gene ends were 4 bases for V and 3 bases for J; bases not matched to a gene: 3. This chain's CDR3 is CSVGGQGDTEAFF. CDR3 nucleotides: TGCAGCGTTGGGGGACAGGGTGACACTGAAGCTTTCTTT.

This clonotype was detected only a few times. Written as DNA, the CDR3 is TGCGCCAGCAGTGAGTCCCCGGAAAAACTGTTTTTT. Its protein is CASSESPEKLFF. The chain couples TRBV10-1 to TRBJ1-4; unclear D gene. Germline loops: CDR1 WNHNN, CDR2 SYGVQD (reference sequence). The CDR3 loop spans 12 amino acids. Trimming took 0 bases from V and 8 from J, leaving 4 bases between them.